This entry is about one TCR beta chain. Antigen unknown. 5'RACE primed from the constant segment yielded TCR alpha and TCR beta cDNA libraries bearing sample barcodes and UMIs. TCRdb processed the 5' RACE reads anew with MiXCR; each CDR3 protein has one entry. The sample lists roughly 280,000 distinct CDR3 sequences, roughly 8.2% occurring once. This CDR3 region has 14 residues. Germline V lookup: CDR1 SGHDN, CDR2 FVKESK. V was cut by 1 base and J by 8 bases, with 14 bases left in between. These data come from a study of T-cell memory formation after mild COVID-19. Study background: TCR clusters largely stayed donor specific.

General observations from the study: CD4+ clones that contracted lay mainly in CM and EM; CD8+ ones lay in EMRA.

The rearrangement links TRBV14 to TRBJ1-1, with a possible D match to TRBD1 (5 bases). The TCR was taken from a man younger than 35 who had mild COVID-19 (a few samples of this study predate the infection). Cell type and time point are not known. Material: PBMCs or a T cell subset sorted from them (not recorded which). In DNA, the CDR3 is TGTGCCAGCAGCCAAGTCGAAGGGGCTGCGGAAGCTTTCTTT. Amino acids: CASSQVEGAAEAFF.